This T cell receptor beta chain was captured by sequencing in a study of blood T cell repertoires in COVID-19. For the study at large: The United States, Italy and Spain provided the acute and convalescent COVID-19 samples. T cells, B-cell-depleted T cells, or PBMCs provided the cDNA or gDNA that served as material.

The authors' processing: How many nucleated cells were present was estimated from reference gene primer amplification. TCRdb's copy holds only in-frame clones and misses some; the assay was immunoSEQ multiplex PCR. From that table come the V and J calls and clone size; the DNA was used to work out D and trimming. This sample has tens of thousands of clones, with 75% to 90% found just once. The CDR3 covers 12 residues. The genes are TRBV21-1 and TRBJ1-5. TRBV21-1 has pseudogene status. The TCR originated in a man between 60 and 75 years old with active COVID-19. Sequences were obtained from peripheral blood. For the CDR3, the DNA is TGTGCCAGCAGCAAAGCCGGTCAGCCCCAGCATTTT. Protein product: CASSKAGQPQHF.